The 7 T cell receptor beta chains in this list originate from one sample, sequenced in a study of Ad26.COV2.S vaccination and SARS-CoV-2 variants. Sample treatment: around 19 received Ad26.COV2.S at low or high dose, single or two shots; 5 received placebo; per-sample allocation not given. Sampling occurred on day 63 after the first vaccine or placebo injection. Assay: immunoSEQ multiplex PCR; the TCRdb copy retains only in-frame clones and omits some. The sample lists about 400,000 clones, about nine tenths seen once, with under 2% in the top ten. The source was peripheral blood, collected in a trial of Ad26.COV2.S vaccine versus placebo. All receptors derive from a person aged 18-60 years who received the Ad26.COV2.S COVID-19 vaccine or a placebo.

J is TRBJ2-5 and V is TRBV5-1; 9 bases line up with TRBD2. Unmatched junction bases numbered 8, after V lost 0 bases and J lost 2 bases. CDR1 is SGHRS, CDR2 YFSETQ, per germline. The CDR3 is 17 residues long. CDR3 nucleotide sequence: TGCGCCAGCAGCTTGGGAGTAGCGGGAGAGGGGCAAGAGACCCAGTACTTC. Its translation: CASSLGVAGEGQETQYF.

V usage is TRBV19 and J usage is TRBJ1-3; D is undetermined. Trimming removed 5 bases from V and 0 bases from J, with 8 bases in between. The length of the CDR3 is 14 residues. Germline lookup yields CDR1 LNHDA and CDR2 SQIVND (reference sequence). As DNA, the CDR3 is TGTGCCAGTAGTTCCCCCCTCTCTGGAAACACCATATATTTT. It translates to CASSSPLSGNTIYF.

The chain recombines TRBV28 with TRBJ2-4; D is undetermined. The CDR3 has 11 amino acids. CDR1 and CDR2 from the germline V gene are MDHEN and SYDVKM. The V gene lost 4 bases and the J gene lost 7 bases, with 5 bases spanning the gap. The CDR3 loop is CASSSLNIQYF. The CDR3 nucleotides are TGTGCCAGCAGTTCCTTGAACATTCAGTACTTC.

This clone was detected once. The J gene is TRBJ1-4, the V gene TRBV15; 10 nucleotides agree with TRBD1. The J segment lost 7 bases and the V segment lost 5 bases, leaving 7 bases of the junction unmatched. Germline assignment: CDR1 LNHNV and CDR2 YYDKDF (reference sequence). This CDR3 comprises 15 residues. CDR3 sequence: CATSGIWTGGEKLFF. For the CDR3, the DNA is TGTGCCACCAGCGGAATTTGGACAGGGGGTGAAAAACTGTTTTTT.

This clone was counted once. The rearrangement uses TRBV24-1 and TRBJ2-1; D possibly corresponds to TRBD2 (7 bases). Germline-derived CDR1 and CDR2 are KGHDR and SFDVKD. V was clipped by 8 bases and J by 9 bases, with 13 bases between them. This CDR3 comprises 12 residues. CDR3 loop: CATNEGGGEQFF. In nucleotides, the CDR3 is TGTGCCACCAACGAGGGAGGGGGTGAGCAGTTCTTC.

This chain connects TRBV18 to TRBJ1-1; a weak D match, TRBD1 (6 bases). From germline, CDR1 is KGHSH and CDR2 LQKENI. There are 17 residues in the CDR3. Trimming left V 4 bases short and J 1 base short, with 19 bases between. The CDR3 protein is CASSQLPSGTTNTEAFF. CDR3 nucleotide sequence: TGTGCCAGCTCACAACTTCCCTCAGGGACAACGAACACTGAAGCTTTCTTT.

This clone has a handful of counts. CDR3 sequence reads: CASSQDPQWNTEAFF. CDR3 coding DNA: TGTGCCAGCAGCCAAGATCCCCAATGGAACACTGAAGCTTTCTTT. The chain is built from TRBV4-2 and TRBJ1-1; no clear D gene. CDR1 is LGHNA and CDR2 is YNFKEQ in the germline V gene. The CDR3 runs to 15 residues. V was clipped by 0 bases and J by 1 base, with 9 bases between them.